This T cell receptor beta chain was found in a study of blood T cell repertoires in COVID-19. The authors' processing: Reference gene primer amplification yielded estimated nucleated cell counts. The data were produced by immunoSEQ multiplex PCR, yet TCRdb's version contains in-frame clones alone and is incomplete. V and J calls and clone size are as listed in that table; D and trimming were resolved from the DNA. This sample has about 220,000 clones, with approximately 92% found just once. This clone was observed a handful of times. This CDR3 region has 15 residues. The germline V and J ends were trimmed by 4 bases and 3 bases, with 13 bases remaining between them. CDR1 and CDR2 (germline): KGHSY, FQNENV.

This chain links TRBV16 with TRBJ1-5; D might be TRBD1 (5 bases). Specimen: PBMCs or T cells enriched from blood (not recorded which). The clonotype originates from a woman under 30 in a cohort exposed to, infected with or recovered from COVID-19 (not recorded which). CDR3: CASSPSDIYNQPQHF. The CDR3 DNA sequence: TGTGCCAGCAGCCCTTCGGACATCTACAATCAGCCCCAGCATTTT.